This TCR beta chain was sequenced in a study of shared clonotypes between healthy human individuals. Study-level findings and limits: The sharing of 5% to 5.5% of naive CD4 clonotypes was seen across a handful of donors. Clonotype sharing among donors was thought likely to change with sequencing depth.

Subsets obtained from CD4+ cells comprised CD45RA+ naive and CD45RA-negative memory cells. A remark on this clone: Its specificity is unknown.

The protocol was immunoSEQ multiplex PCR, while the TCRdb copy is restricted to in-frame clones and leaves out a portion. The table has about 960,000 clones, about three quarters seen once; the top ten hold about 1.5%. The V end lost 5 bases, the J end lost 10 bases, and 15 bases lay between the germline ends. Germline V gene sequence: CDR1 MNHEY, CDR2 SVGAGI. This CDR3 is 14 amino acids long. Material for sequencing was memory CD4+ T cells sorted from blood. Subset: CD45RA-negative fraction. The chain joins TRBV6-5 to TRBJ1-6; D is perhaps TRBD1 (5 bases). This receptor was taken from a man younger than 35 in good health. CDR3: CASSDRAGQSPLHF. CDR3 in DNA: TGTGCCAGCAGTGATAGGGCAGGACAATCACCCCTCCACTTT.